The 25 T cell receptor beta chains below all came from one sample that was sequenced in a study of blood T cell repertoires in COVID-19. Assay used: immunoSEQ multiplex PCR; TCRdb lists only in-frame clones, some missing. The sample has some 200,000 clones, around 90% seen once; the top ten hold approximately 2.5%. Sequencing input: peripheral blood. All receptors come from a man between 35 and 55 years old with active or convalescent COVID-19.

The chain combines TRBV10-3 with TRBJ2-1; possible D gene TRBD2, 5 bases. This CDR3 is 13 amino acids long. Germline loops: CDR1 ENHRY, CDR2 SYGVKD. The V end was cut by 3 bases, the J end by 9 bases, with 12 bases between. The CDR3 DNA is TGTGCCATCAGTGAAGGACTCCCTGGTGAGCAGTTCTTC. Encoded protein: CAISEGLPGEQFF.

The rearrangement links TRBV11-3 to TRBJ2-2; D is possibly TRBD1 (6 bases). This CDR3 contains 13 residues. V shed 5 bases and J shed 7 bases, with 11 bases lying between them. CDR1 is SGHNT and CDR2 is YENEEA in the germline V gene. In nucleotides, the CDR3 is TGTGCCAGCAGCCCCGAGGGGGACGGGGAGCTGTTTTTT. The encoded protein is CASSPEGDGELFF.

Only one count was recorded for this clone. The chain carries TRBV28 and TRBJ1-5; maybe TRBD1 (6 bases). The CDR3 sequence is 17 residues long. V was cut by 6 bases and J by 6 bases, with 24 bases left in between. Germline V gene sequence: CDR1 MDHEN, CDR2 SYDVKM. Here the CDR3 reads CASSRPEGGRGGQPQHF. In DNA form, the CDR3 reads TGTGCCAGCAGCCGTCCGGAGGGGGGGAGAGGTGGTCAGCCCCAGCATTTT.

This sequence joins TRBV5-4 and TRBJ2-1, with 14 bases lining up with TRBD2. Germline loops: CDR1 SGHNT, CDR2 YYREEE (reference sequence). V lost 4 bases to trimming and J lost 6 bases; unmatched junction nucleotides: 6. The CDR3 has 16 residues. CDR3 residues: CASSPRTSGGLNEQFF. DNA of the CDR3: TGTGCCAGCAGCCCAAGGACTAGCGGGGGGCTCAATGAGCAGTTCTTC.

This chain uses TRBV19 with TRBJ1-1, with 10 bases matching TRBD1. Germline CDR1 and CDR2: LNHDA and SQIVND (reference sequence). This CDR3 has 15 residues. Losses at the gene ends were 3 bases for V and 5 bases for J; bases not matched to a gene: 6. The CDR3 loop reads CASSILGQGGTEAFF. The DNA of the CDR3 is TGTGCCAGTAGTATCCTCGGACAGGGGGGAACTGAAGCTTTCTTT.

This chain connects TRBV4-1 to TRBJ1-2, with a possible D match to TRBD1 (5 bases). The V gene's germline CDR1 is MGHRA and CDR2 YSYEKL. V lost 1 base and J 6 bases, leaving 15 bases between the germline ends. This CDR3 has 15 amino acids. The CDR3 is CASSQGAGKLDGYTF. In nucleotides, the CDR3 is TGCGCCAGCAGCCAAGGGGCAGGGAAACTTGATGGCTACACCTTC.

The genes are TRBV28 and TRBJ2-2; 8 bases match TRBD1. This CDR3 region has 15 residues. Germline V gives CDR1 MDHEN, CDR2 SYDVKM. Trimming took 5 bases from V and 6 from J; bases not matched to a gene: 8. CDR3 nucleotide sequence: TGTGCCAGCAGTGGGGGACAGGTTGAGCCCGGGGAGCTGTTTTTT. Translating gives CASSGGQVEPGELFF. The whole variable domain, filled in from reference TRBV28 and TRBJ2-2, reads DVKVTQSSRYLVKRTGEKVFLECVQDMDHENMFWYRQDPGLGLRLIYFSYDVKMKEKGDIPEGYSVSREKKERFSLILESASTNQTSMYLCASSGGQVEPGELFFGEGSRLTVL.

This rearrangement joins TRBV2 to TRBJ2-7, with D maybe TRBD1 (5 bases). Trimming took off 5 bases at V and 6 bases at J, with 8 bases between the two ends. This CDR3 contains 11 residues. In germline, CDR1 is SNHLY, CDR2 FYNNEI. The CDR3, as DNA: TGTGCCAGCAGTCAGGGTCGCGAGCAGTACTTC. Amino acid sequence: CASSQGREQYF.

The chain employs TRBV3-1 (or the pseudogene TRBV3-2) and TRBJ1-2, with D unclear. Trimming took 1 base from V and 4 from J, leaving 7 bases between them. The CDR3 spans 13 residues. The germline gives CDR1 LGHDT, CDR2 YNNKEL (reference sequence). The DNA for the CDR3 is TGTGCCAGCAGCCAAGTTCAGTCCTATGGCTACACCTTC. Its protein product is CASSQVQSYGYTF.

This chain uses TRBV27 with TRBJ1-5, with 9 bases that match TRBD1. The CDR3 has 15 amino acids. J was trimmed by 4 bases and V by 4 bases; bases with no gene match: 5. The germline V gene encodes CDR1 MNHEY and CDR2 SMNVEV (reference sequence). CDR3 in DNA: TGTGCCAGCAGTTCCGGGACAGGGCAGAATCAGCCCCAGCATTTT. It encodes CASSSGTGQNQPQHF.

The chain links TRBV7-9 to TRBJ2-5, with 15 bases fitting TRBD2. The J segment lost 1 base and the V segment lost 5 bases, leaving 8 bases of the junction unmatched. The CDR3 contains 18 residues. Germline lookup yields CDR1 SEHNR and CDR2 FQNEAQ (reference sequence). This chain's CDR3 is CASSLGLAGGPIQETQYF. In DNA, the CDR3 is TGTGCCAGCAGCCTCGGACTAGCGGGGGGGCCGATCCAAGAGACCCAGTACTTC.

The CDR3 loop reads CASRRELFYGYTF. CDR3 nucleotide sequence: TGTGCCAGCAGACGAGAGCTTTTCTATGGCTACACCTTC. V is TRBV28 and J is TRBJ1-2; D gene uncertain. There are 13 residues in the CDR3. The V end was cut by 6 bases, the J end by 4 bases, with 12 bases between. Germline V lookup: CDR1 MDHEN, CDR2 SYDVKM.

This clone has a single count. CDR3 residues: CASSLRTGDNYGYTF. The CDR3 DNA reads TGTGCCAGCAGTTTAAGGACAGGAGATAACTATGGCTACACCTTC. The chain joins TRBV28 to TRBJ1-2, with TRBD1 matching 7 bases. The CDR3 has 15 residues. The trim removed 2 bases at V and 1 base at J, leaving 4 bases unmatched. In germline, CDR1 is MDHEN, CDR2 SYDVKM.

The rearrangement uses TRBV6-1 and TRBJ1-1; D ambiguous. Germline loops: CDR1 MNHNS, CDR2 SASEGT. The CDR3 covers 13 residues. V lost 3 bases and J lost 5, with 10 bases in between. CDR3 bases: TGTGCCAGCAGTGAGCGGCAGAAGACTGAAGCTTTCTTT. It encodes CASSERQKTEAFF.

The chain couples TRBV30 to TRBJ2-7; 10 nucleotides agree with TRBD1. There are 12 residues in the CDR3. CDR1 is GTSNPN and CDR2 is SVGIG in the germline V gene (reference sequence). Trimming removed 3 bases from V and 9 bases from J; junction bases left unmatched: 5. The CDR3 region has the DNA TGTGCCTGGAGCCCTGGACAGGGGGGGCAGTACTTC. It encodes CAWSPGQGGQYF.

This clone has ten or more counts. The rearrangement joins TRBV2 to TRBJ2-7; 8 bases are a match to TRBD1. Germline CDR1 is SNHLY and CDR2 is FYNNEI. V lost 2 bases to trimming and J lost 6 bases; unmatched junction nucleotides: 15. The CDR3 totals 17 residues. In nucleotides, the CDR3 is TGTGCCAGCAGTGAATGGACAGGGAATCTACTACTTGGCGAGCAGTACTTC. It yields the protein CASSEWTGNLLLGEQYF.

This clone was counted once. V and J are TRBV25-1 and TRBJ2-7; TRBD1 agrees at 7 bases. Per germline, CDR1 MGHDK and CDR2 SYGVNS. V lost 3 bases to trimming and J lost 4 bases; unmatched junction nucleotides: 6. CDR3 length: 14 amino acids. The CDR3 nucleotides are TGTGCCAGCAGTGAGGGGACAGCCCAATACGAGCAGTACTTC. This translates into CASSEGTAQYEQYF.

The rearrangement links TRBV7-9 to TRBJ1-6; D might be TRBD1 (6 bases). Trimming took off 1 base at V and 5 bases at J, with 6 bases between the two ends. The CDR3 is 14 residues long. Germline values: CDR1 SEHNR, CDR2 FQNEAQ (reference sequence). CDR3: CASSLEGDNSPLHF. Written as DNA, the CDR3 is TGTGCCAGCAGCTTAGAGGGGGATAATTCACCCCTCCACTTT.

The V and J genes are TRBV25-1 and TRBJ2-5; 10 nucleotides match TRBD1. The CDR3 contains 15 residues. The germline V gene encodes CDR1 MGHDK and CDR2 SYGVNS. V lost 7 bases and J lost 5; bases outside the gene matches: 10. CDR3 sequence reads: CASKGTGVMRETQYF. Here the CDR3 DNA reads TGTGCCAGCAAAGGGACAGGGGTGATGAGGGAGACCCAGTACTTC.

The chain employs TRBV19 and TRBJ1-3, with D unresolved. The germline V and J ends were trimmed by 6 bases and 4 bases, with 13 bases remaining between them. This CDR3 has 14 residues. The germline CDR1 and CDR2 sequences are LNHDA and SQIVND (reference sequence). CDR3 sequence (DNA): TGTGCCAGTAGAGATGAGCAGGTGGGAAACACCATATATTTT. Translated, it gives CASRDEQVGNTIYF.

J is TRBJ1-6 and V is TRBV7-2; the D is unclear. V lost 3 bases and J 6 bases, leaving 9 bases between the germline ends. This CDR3 contains 14 residues. The V gene's germline CDR1 is SGHTA and CDR2 FQGNSA. In DNA form, the CDR3 reads TGTGCCAGCAGCTTGGAGGGTGGTAATTCACCCCTCCACTTT. Its translation: CASSLEGGNSPLHF.

This chain connects TRBV4-1 to TRBJ1-3; tentative D call: TRBD1 (5 bases). In germline, CDR1 is MGHRA, CDR2 YSYEKL. The CDR3 length is 16 residues. Trimming shortened V by 0 bases and J by 2 bases, and 11 bases separated the two germline ends. The CDR3 reads CASSQDGTAAGNTIYF. CDR3 nucleotides: TGCGCCAGCAGCCAAGATGGGACTGCAGCTGGAAACACCATATATTTT.

V is TRBV19 and J is TRBJ2-3, with D possibly matching TRBD1 (5 bases). The CDR3 runs 17 residues. Trimming shortened V by 3 bases and J by 1 base, and 17 bases separated the two germline ends. Per germline, CDR1 LNHDA and CDR2 SQIVND (reference sequence). The CDR3: CASSMGRVQDGTDTQYF. The CDR3, as DNA: TGTGCCAGTAGTATGGGCCGGGTACAGGACGGCACAGATACGCAGTATTTT.

The chain has TRBV11-3 and TRBJ2-1, with 8 bases aligning to TRBD1. Germline lookup yields CDR1 SGHNT and CDR2 YENEEA. CDR3 length: 12 amino acids. V was clipped by 5 bases and J by 9 bases; unmatched bases: 3. DNA for the CDR3: TGTGCCAGCAGCGACAGGGGTGGTGAGCAGTTCTTC. It specifies CASSDRGGEQFF. Full variable domain (rest looked up from reference TRBV11-3 and TRBJ2-1): EAGVVQSPRYKIIEKKQPVAFWCNPISGHNTLYWYLQNLGQGPELLIRYENEEAVDDSQLPKDRFSAERLKGVDSTLKIQPAELGDSAVYLCASSDRGGEQFFGPGTRLTVL.

This clone was seen just once. The gene calls are TRBV7-3 and TRBJ2-7; possibly TRBD2 for D (7 bases). V was trimmed by 7 bases and J by 0 bases, leaving 25 bases between them. CDR1 is SGHTA and CDR2 is FQGTGA in the germline V gene. The CDR3 is 18 residues long. CDR3 protein: CASIIRLGTGGLSYEQYF. CDR3 DNA sequence: TGTGCCAGCATCATCCGGCTGGGAACCGGGGGGCTCTCCTACGAGCAGTACTTC. Using reference TRBV7-3 and TRBJ2-7 for the parts outside the CDR3, the full variable domain is GAGVSQTPSNKVTEKGKYVELRCDPISGHTALYWYRQSLGQGPEFLIYFQGTGAADDSGLPNDRFFAVRPEGSVSTLKIQRTERGDSAVYLCASIIRLGTGGLSYEQYFGPGTRLTVT.